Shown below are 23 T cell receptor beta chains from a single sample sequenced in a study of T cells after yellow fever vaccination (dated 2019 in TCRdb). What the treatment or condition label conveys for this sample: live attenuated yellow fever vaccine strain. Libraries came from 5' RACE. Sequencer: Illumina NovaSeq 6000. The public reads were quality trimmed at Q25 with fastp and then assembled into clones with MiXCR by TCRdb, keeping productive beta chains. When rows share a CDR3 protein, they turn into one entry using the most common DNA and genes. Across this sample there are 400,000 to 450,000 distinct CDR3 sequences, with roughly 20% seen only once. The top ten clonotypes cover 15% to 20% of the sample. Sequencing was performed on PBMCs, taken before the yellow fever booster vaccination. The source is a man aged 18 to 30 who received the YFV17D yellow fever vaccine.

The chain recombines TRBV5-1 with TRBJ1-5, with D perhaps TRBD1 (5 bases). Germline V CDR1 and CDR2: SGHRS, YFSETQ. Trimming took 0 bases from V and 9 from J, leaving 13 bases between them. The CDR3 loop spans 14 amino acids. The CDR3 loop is CASSLAHGAWPQHF. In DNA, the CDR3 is TGCGCCAGCAGCTTGGCCCATGGGGCATGGCCCCAGCATTTT.

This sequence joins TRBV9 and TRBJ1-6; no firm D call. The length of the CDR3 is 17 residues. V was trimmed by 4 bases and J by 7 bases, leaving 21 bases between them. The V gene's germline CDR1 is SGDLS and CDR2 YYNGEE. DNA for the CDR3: TGTGCCAGCAGCTCACCCGTGGGGAGAGGAGGGAATTCACCCCTCCACTTT. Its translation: CASSSPVGRGGNSPLHF.

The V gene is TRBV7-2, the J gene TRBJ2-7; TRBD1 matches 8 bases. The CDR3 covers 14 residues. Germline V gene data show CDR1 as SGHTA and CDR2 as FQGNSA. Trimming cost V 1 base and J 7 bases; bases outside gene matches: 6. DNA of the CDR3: TGTGCCAGCAGCTTAGTTGGAACAGGGGGTGAGCAGTACTTC. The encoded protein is CASSLVGTGGEQYF.

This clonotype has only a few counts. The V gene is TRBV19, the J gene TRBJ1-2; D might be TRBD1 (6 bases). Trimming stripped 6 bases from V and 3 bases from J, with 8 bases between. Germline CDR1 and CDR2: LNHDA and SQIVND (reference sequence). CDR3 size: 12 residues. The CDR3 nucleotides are TGTGCCAGTAGACCAGGGGACTATGGCTACACCTTC. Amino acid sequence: CASRPGDYGYTF. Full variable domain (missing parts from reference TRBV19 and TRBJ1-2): DGGITQSPKYLFRKEGQNVTLSCEQNLNHDAMYWYRQDPGQGLRLIYYSQIVNDFQKGDIAEGYSVSREKKESFPLTVTSAQKNPTAFYLCASRPGDYGYTFGSGTRLTVV.

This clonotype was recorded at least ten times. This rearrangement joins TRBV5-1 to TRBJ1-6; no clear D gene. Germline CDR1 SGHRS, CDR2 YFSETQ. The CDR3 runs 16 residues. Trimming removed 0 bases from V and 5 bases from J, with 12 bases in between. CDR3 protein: CASSLAGPENNSPLHF. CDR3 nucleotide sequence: TGCGCCAGCAGCTTGGCCGGTCCAGAAAATAATTCACCCCTCCACTTT.

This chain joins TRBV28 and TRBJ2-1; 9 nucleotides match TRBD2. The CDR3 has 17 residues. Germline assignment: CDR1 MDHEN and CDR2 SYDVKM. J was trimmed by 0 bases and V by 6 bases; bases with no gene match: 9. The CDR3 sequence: CASRRMSGGRSYNEQFF. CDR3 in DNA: TGTGCCAGCAGGCGGATGAGCGGGGGGCGCTCCTACAATGAGCAGTTCTTC. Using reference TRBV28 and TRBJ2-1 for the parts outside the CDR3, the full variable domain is DVKVTQSSRYLVKRTGEKVFLECVQDMDHENMFWYRQDPGLGLRLIYFSYDVKMKEKGDIPEGYSVSREKKERFSLILESASTNQTSMYLCASRRMSGGRSYNEQFFGPGTRLTVL.

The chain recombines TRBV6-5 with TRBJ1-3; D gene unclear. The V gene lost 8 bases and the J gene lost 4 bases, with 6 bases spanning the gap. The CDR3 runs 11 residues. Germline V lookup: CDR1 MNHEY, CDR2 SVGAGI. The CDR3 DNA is TGTGCCAGCTCAATCGGAAACACCATATATTTT. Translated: CASSIGNTIYF.

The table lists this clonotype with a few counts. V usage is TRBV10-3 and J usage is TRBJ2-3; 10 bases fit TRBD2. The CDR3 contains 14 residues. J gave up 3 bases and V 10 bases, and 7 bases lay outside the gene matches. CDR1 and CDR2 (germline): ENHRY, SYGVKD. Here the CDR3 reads CASKRGGPTDTQYF. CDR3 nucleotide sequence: TGTGCCAGCAAGCGGGGGGGCCCTACAGATACGCAGTATTTT.

The CDR3 sequence: CASSYGTGYYEQYF. CDR3 DNA: TGTGCCAGCAGCTACGGGACAGGATACTACGAGCAGTACTTC. The chain couples TRBV3-1 to TRBJ2-7; 8 bases fit TRBD1. CDR1 and CDR2 (germline): LGHDT, YNNKEL (reference sequence). The CDR3 has 14 residues. The J segment lost 3 bases and the V segment lost 5 bases, leaving 6 bases of the junction unmatched.

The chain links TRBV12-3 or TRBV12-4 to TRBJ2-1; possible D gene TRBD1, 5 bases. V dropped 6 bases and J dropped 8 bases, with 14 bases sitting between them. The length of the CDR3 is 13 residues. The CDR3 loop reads CASRLPQGHEQFF. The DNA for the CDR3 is TGTGCCAGCAGGCTACCTCAGGGTCATGAGCAGTTCTTC.

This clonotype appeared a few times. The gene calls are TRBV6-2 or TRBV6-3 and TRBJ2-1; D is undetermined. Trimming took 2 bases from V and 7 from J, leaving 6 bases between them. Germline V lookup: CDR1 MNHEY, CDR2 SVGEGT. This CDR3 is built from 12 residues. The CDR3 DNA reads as TGTGCCAGCAGTTACGGTATAAATGAGCAGTTCTTC. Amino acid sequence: CASSYGINEQFF.

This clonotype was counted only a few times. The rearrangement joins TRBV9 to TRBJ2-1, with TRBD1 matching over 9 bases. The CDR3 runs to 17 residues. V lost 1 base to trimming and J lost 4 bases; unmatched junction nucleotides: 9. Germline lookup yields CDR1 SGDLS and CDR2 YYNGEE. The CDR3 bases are TGTGCCAGCAGCGTATACGCCGACAGGGGGTTTTACAATGAGCAGTTCTTC. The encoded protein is CASSVYADRGFYNEQFF.

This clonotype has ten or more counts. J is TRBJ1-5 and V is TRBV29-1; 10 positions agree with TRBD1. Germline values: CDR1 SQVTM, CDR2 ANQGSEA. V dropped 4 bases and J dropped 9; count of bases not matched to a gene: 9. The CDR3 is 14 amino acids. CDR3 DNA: TGCAGCGTTGCCCCGGGACAGGGGAGTGGGCCCCAGCATTTT. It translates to CSVAPGQGSGPQHF. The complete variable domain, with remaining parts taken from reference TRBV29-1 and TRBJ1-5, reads SAVISQKPSRDICQRGTSLTIQCQVDSQVTMMFWYRQQPGQSLTLIATANQGSEATYESGFVIDKFPISRPNLTFSTLTVSNMSPEDSSIYLCSVAPGQGSGPQHFGDGTRLSIL.

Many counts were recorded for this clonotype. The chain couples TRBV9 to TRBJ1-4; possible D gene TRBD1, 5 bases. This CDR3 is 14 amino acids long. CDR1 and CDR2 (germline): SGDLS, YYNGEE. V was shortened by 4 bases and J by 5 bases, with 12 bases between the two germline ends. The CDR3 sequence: CASSLGRDNEKLFF. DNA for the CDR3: TGTGCCAGCAGCCTGGGCCGGGACAATGAAAAACTGTTTTTT.

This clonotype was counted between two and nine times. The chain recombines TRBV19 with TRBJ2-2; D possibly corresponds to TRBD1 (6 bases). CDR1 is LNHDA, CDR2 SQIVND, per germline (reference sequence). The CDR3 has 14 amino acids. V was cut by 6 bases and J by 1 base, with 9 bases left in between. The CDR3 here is CASSGTQNTGELFF. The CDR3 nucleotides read TGTGCCAGTAGCGGGACACAGAACACCGGGGAGCTGTTTTTT. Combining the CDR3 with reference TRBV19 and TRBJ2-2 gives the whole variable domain DGGITQSPKYLFRKEGQNVTLSCEQNLNHDAMYWYRQDPGQGLRLIYYSQIVNDFQKGDIAEGYSVSREKKESFPLTVTSAQKNPTAFYLCASSGTQNTGELFFGEGSRLTVL.

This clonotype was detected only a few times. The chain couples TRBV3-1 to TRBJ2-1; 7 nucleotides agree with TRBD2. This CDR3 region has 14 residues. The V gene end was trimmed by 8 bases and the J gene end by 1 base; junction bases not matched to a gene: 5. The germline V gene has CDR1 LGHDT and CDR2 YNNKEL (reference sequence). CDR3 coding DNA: TGTGCCAGCGTAGATAGCGGGTCCTACAATGAGCAGTTCTTC. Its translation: CASVDSGSYNEQFF.

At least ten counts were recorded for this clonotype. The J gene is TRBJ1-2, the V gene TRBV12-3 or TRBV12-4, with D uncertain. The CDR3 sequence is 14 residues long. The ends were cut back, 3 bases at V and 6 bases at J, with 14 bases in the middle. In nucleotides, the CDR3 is TGTGCCAGCAGTTTCCCGGGAGGTGGGCATGGCTACACCTTC. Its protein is CASSFPGGGHGYTF.

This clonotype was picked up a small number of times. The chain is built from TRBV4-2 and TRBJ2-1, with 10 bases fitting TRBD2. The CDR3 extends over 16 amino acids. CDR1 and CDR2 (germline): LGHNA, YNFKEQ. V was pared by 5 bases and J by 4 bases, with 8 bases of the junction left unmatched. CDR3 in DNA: TGTGCCAGCAGCACCCGAGATAGCGGGGGGTACAATGAGCAGTTCTTC. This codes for CASSTRDSGGYNEQFF.

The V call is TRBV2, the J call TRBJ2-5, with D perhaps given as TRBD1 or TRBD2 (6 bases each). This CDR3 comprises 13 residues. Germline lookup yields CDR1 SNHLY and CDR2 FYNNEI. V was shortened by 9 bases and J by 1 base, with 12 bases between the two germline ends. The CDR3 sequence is CARARGPQETQYF. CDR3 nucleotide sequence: TGTGCCAGGGCACGGGGGCCCCAAGAGACCCAGTACTTC.

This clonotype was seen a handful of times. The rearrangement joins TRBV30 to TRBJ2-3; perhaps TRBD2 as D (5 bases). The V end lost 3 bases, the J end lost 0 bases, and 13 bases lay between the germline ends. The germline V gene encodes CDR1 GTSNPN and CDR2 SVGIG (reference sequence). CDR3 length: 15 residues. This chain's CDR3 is CAWRNGVSSTDTQYF. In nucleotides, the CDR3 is TGTGCCTGGAGAAACGGGGTTTCTAGCACAGATACGCAGTATTTT.

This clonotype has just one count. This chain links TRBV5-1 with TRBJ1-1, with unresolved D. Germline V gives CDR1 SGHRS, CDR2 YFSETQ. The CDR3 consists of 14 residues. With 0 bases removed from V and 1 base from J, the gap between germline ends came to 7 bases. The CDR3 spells CASSLVSANTEAFF. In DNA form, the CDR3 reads TGCGCCAGCAGCTTGGTATCTGCGAACACTGAAGCTTTCTTT.

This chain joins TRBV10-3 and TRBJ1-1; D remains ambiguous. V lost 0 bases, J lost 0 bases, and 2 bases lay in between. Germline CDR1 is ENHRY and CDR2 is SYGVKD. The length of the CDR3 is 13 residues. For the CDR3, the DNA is TGTGCCATCAGTGAGTCGTTGAACACTGAAGCTTTCTTT. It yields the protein CAISESLNTEAFF.

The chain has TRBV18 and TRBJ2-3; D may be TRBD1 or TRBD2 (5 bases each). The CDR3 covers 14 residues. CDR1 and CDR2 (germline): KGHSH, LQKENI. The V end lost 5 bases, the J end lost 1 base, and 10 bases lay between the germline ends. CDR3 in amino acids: CASSGTAGTDTQYF. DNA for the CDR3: TGTGCCAGCTCAGGGACGGCTGGCACAGATACGCAGTATTTT.